The rows below give T cell receptor beta chains drawn from one sample of a study of blood T cells in healthy people across ages. TCRdb recomputed calls from the 5' RACE reads with MiXCR, one row per CDR3 protein. The table includes 1.6 million or so distinct CDR3 sequences, roughly 32% detected once. The sample comprised blood. The source of these receptors is a woman aged 25 to 39 in good health. CDR3s include the opening cysteine and the closing phenylalanine or tryptophan. A D gene is named only where the DNA matches it firmly. Clone size appears in some rows only: once, few, many, or a class for an expanded clone.

clone size	V gene	D gene	J gene	CDR3 DNA	CDR3 protein
NA	TRBV6-2/TRBV6-3	TRBD2	TRBJ2-4	TGTGCCAGCAGTTACTCGACAGGACTAGCGGGAGGGCCGTACGTCGAAAACATTCAGTACTTC	CASSYSTGLAGGPYVENIQYF
few	TRBV4-1	NA	TRBJ2-5	TGCGCCAGCAGCCAAGAGTTAGGTAGAAAGAAGACCCAGTACTTC	CASSQELGRKKTQYF
few	TRBV7-2	NA	TRBJ2-7	TGTGCCAGCAGCTTATCGGCAGGTCTAGGGGAGCAGTACTTC	CASSLSAGLGEQYF
NA	TRBV28	NA	TRBJ2-7	TGTGCCAGCAGTTTCCGGACTTACTCCTACGAGCAGTACTTC	CASSFRTYSYEQYF
few	TRBV10-3	NA	TRBJ2-1	TGTGCCATCAGTGAATCTAGCTCCGGTGAGCAGTTCTTC	CAISESSSGEQFF
NA	TRBV6-1	NA	TRBJ2-7	TGTGCCAGCAGTCCCTCCGCGGGCAGCCGGTTAGCTAGCGAGCAGTACTTC	CASSPSAGSRLASEQYF
NA	TRBV20-1	TRBD2	TRBJ2-3	TGCAGTGCTAGGTCCATGGGACTAGCGGCTCCCAGCACAGATACGCAGTATTTT	CSARSMGLAAPSTDTQYF
few	TRBV20-1	TRBD2	TRBJ2-1	TGCAGTGCTACCCCGACTAGCACAAAAAACAATGAGCAGTTCTTC	CSATPTSTKNNEQFF
NA	TRBV20-1	NA	TRBJ2-1	TGCAGTGCTAGGTCGCAGGCCCAGGTCTACAATGAGCAGTTCTTC	CSARSQAQVYNEQFF
NA	TRBV27	NA	TRBJ1-2	TGTGCCAGCAGGCCAGCATCCAGGTCCTATGGCTACACCTTC	CASRPASRSYGYTF
NA	TRBV11-2	NA	TRBJ2-1	TGTGCCGGCAGCTCAGGGCCCTACAATGAGCAGTTCTTC	CAGSSGPYNEQFF
few	TRBV29-1	NA	TRBJ2-3	TGCAGCGGTCGCGCGGGCACAGATACGCAGTATTTT	CSGRAGTDTQYF
few	TRBV29-1	NA	TRBJ2-3	TGCAGCGTTGTGTTTCGGGGGAAAACAGATACGCAGTATTTT	CSVVFRGKTDTQYF
few	TRBV27	NA	TRBJ2-7	TGTGCCAGCAGTTTCATCGGGAGCTCCTACGAGCAGTACTTC	CASSFIGSSYEQYF
NA	TRBV20-1	NA	TRBJ2-7	TGCAGTGCTGGCCAGGGACGATACGAGCAGTACTTC	CSAGQGRYEQYF
NA	TRBV6-1	NA	TRBJ1-2	TGTGCCAGCAGAGCCGTGAAGGACGCTTGGTGGTCCTATGGCTACACCTTC	CASRAVKDAWWSYGYTF
NA	TRBV7-6	TRBD2	TRBJ2-5	TGTGCCAGCAGCTTCGCTAGCGGAGGGACCCAGTACTTC	CASSFASGGTQYF
NA	TRBV5-1	TRBD1	TRBJ2-3	TGCGCCAGCAGCTTGCCGGACAGGGGGCAAGGAGATACGCAGTATTTT	CASSLPDRGQGDTQYF
NA	TRBV10-3	NA	TRBJ1-1	TGTGCCATCAAGACAAGAGGGTACACTGAAGCTTTCTTT	CAIKTRGYTEAFF
NA	TRBV18	NA	TRBJ2-3	TGTGCCAGCTCACCAGCTGAGCGGAGCACAGATACGCAGTATTTT	CASSPAERSTDTQYF
NA	TRBV5-1	TRBD2	TRBJ2-3	TGCGCCAGCAGCTCGCAAACAGGGACTAGCGGGAGCTTGGCAGATACGCAGTATTTT	CASSSQTGTSGSLADTQYF
few	TRBV7-9	TRBD2	TRBJ2-7	TGTGCCAGCAGTCACCCGGGCGGGAGGGGTGGCGAGCAGTACTTC	CASSHPGGRGGEQYF
NA	TRBV3-1	NA	TRBJ2-5	TGTGCCAGCAGCCACCTCGGGTATGCGTACCAAGAGACCCAGTACTTC	CASSHLGYAYQETQYF
few	TRBV20-1	NA	TRBJ2-7	TGCAGTGCTAGAGCTATCCTTCAGGGGACCCATGGTAGCTACGAGCAGTACTTC	CSARAILQGTHGSYEQYF
NA	TRBV10-3	NA	TRBJ2-1	TGTGCCATAACCAACGGCCGGATCTCGAGAGTCAGTAATGAGCAGTTCTTC	CAITNGRISRVSNEQFF
NA	TRBV18	NA	TRBJ1-2	TGTGCCAGCTCACCATCGTTCGGGGGGACAACTTATGGCTACACCTTC	CASSPSFGGTTYGYTF
few	TRBV27	NA	TRBJ2-7	TGTGCCAGCAGTTTGGGCTTTCAGGGCCCCTACGAGCAGTACTTC	CASSLGFQGPYEQYF
NA	TRBV7-9	NA	TRBJ2-5	TGTGCCAGCGAATTGGGACGGCCCATGGGGGAGACCCAGTACTTC	CASELGRPMGETQYF
NA	TRBV27	NA	TRBJ2-7	TGTGCCAGCAGTTCGCTAGGGGCGCCAGGCGAGCAGTACTTC	CASSSLGAPGEQYF
NA	TRBV4-1	NA	TRBJ2-7	TGCGCCAGCAGCCAAGATCCAAGGAGGTCCTACGAGCAGTACTTC	CASSQDPRRSYEQYF
NA	TRBV18	TRBD2	TRBJ2-4	TGTACCAGCTCACCTAGCGGGAGTGACAACATTCAGTACTTC	CTSSPSGSDNIQYF
NA	TRBV20-1	NA	TRBJ2-7	TGCAGTGTGTTGCGCCCAAGACCGAGAAGCTCCCACGAGCAGTACTTC	CSVLRPRPRSSHEQYF
NA	TRBV30	NA	TRBJ2-7	TGTGCCTGGAGTGTAAGGAGGAGGGCAGTTGGTTACGAGCAGTACTTC	CAWSVRRRAVGYEQYF
NA	TRBV6-6	TRBD2	TRBJ2-1	TGTGCCAGCAGTTACTCCGGGCGGGAGCGCTACAATGAGCAGTTCTTC	CASSYSGRERYNEQFF
NA	TRBV7-9	TRBD2	TRBJ2-7	TGTGCCAGCAGCTACCCCCTAGCGGGCGAGGAGCAGTACTTC	CASSYPLAGEEQYF
NA	TRBV5-1	NA	TRBJ1-1	TGCGCCAGCAGCCCGGCCGAAGCTTTCTTT	CASSPAEAFF
NA	TRBV20-1	NA	TRBJ1-5	TGCAGTGGGGGGGAACTGGGCAATCAGCCCCAGCATTTT	CSGGELGNQPQHF
NA	TRBV9	NA	TRBJ2-1	TGTGCCAGCAGCGTAGGCAGCGACTTACGCTCCTACAATGAGCAGTTCTTC	CASSVGSDLRSYNEQFF
few	TRBV30	NA	TRBJ2-7	TGTGCCTGGAGTGCGTCTGTCTACGAGCAGTACTTC	CAWSASVYEQYF
few	TRBV20-1	NA	TRBJ1-2	TGCAGTGCTAGAGAGCCCCGGGCACGAAACTTCTATGGCTACACCTTC	CSAREPRARNFYGYTF
NA	TRBV2	NA	TRBJ1-6	TGTGCCAGCAGAAAGGAGAGCTCCTATAATTCACCCCTCCACTTT	CASRKESSYNSPLHF
few	TRBV20-1	TRBD2	TRBJ2-5	TGCAGTGCTAGAGCTCCCACCGCTAGCGGCCCGGGGGAGACCCAGTACTTC	CSARAPTASGPGETQYF
many	TRBV20-1	NA	TRBJ2-6	TGCAGTGCTAATCCCATAGGTGGGGCCAACGTCCTGACTTTC	CSANPIGGANVLTF
NA	TRBV5-1	TRBD1	TRBJ2-3	TGCGCCAGCAGCCCAAGGACAGGGTCAGATACGCAGTATTTT	CASSPRTGSDTQYF
many	TRBV29-1	TRBD1	TRBJ1-2	TGCAGCGTTGCCCCTGGACAGGGGTTTGGCTACACCTTC	CSVAPGQGFGYTF
NA	TRBV12-3/TRBV12-4	TRBD1	TRBJ1-2	TGTGCCAGCACCCCCACCCGACAGGGTGGGTATGGCTACACCTTC	CASTPTRQGGYGYTF
NA	TRBV12-3/TRBV12-4	TRBD1	TRBJ1-1	TGTGCCAGCAGTCGGACAGGGTTGGCAGCTTTCTTT	CASSRTGLAAFF
NA	TRBV20-1	NA	TRBJ1-1	TGCAGTGCTAGAGACCCACAGGCGCTCACTGAAGCTTTCTTT	CSARDPQALTEAFF
NA	TRBV11-2	TRBD2	TRBJ2-1	TGTGCCAGCAGCCCCTGGACTAGCGGGAGCAATGAGCAGTTCTTC	CASSPWTSGSNEQFF
few	TRBV11-1	TRBD2	TRBJ2-3	TGTGCCAGCAGCGCTACCTCCGGGACTAGCGGAACTTGGGATGGCACAGATACGCAGTATTTT	CASSATSGTSGTWDGTDTQYF
NA	TRBV27	TRBD1	TRBJ2-7	TGTGCCAGCAGTTTAATGACAGGGTCCTACGAGCAGTACTTC	CASSLMTGSYEQYF
NA	TRBV6-2/TRBV6-3	NA	TRBJ2-3	TGTGCCAGCAGTGACCCCAGAGATATGCAGTATTTT	CASSDPRDMQYF
few	TRBV28	NA	TRBJ1-6	TGTGCCAGCAGTTTATCAGGGGCCGGGGCTAATTCACCCCTCCACTTT	CASSLSGAGANSPLHF